These 14 T cell receptor beta chains share one sample of origin, sequenced in a study of beta chain features in type 1 diabetes. Expressed TCRB transcripts were sequenced because the entire RNA isolate underwent reverse transcription. TCRdb's copy holds only in-frame clones and misses some; the assay was immunoSEQ multiplex PCR. Among about 120,000 clones listed, about a sixth were seen once. Their recognized antigens are unknown. Study results and caveats: Researchers report that Type 1 diabetes patients had moderately but significantly shorter TCRB CDR3s across all four CD4+ subsets.

What was sequenced was central memory CD4+ T cells from blood. All receptors come from a man under 40 with type 1 diabetes.

This clone has just a few counts. This rearrangement joins TRBV7-2 to TRBJ2-7, with 8 bases fitting TRBD1. The CDR3 sequence is 13 residues long. Trimming took 5 bases from V and 9 from J; bases not matched to a gene: 9. Germline-derived CDR1 and CDR2 are SGHTA and FQGNSA. CDR3 nucleotides: TGTGCCAGCAGCCAGGACAGGGTAGTTGCGCAGTACTTC. This encodes CASSQDRVVAQYF.

The CDR3 spells CASRPTGVNSPLHF. DNA of the CDR3: TGTGCCAGCAGACCGACAGGAGTCAATTCACCCCTCCACTTT. V is TRBV6-5 and J is TRBJ1-6, with D perhaps matching TRBD1 (6 bases). V gave up 6 bases and J gave up 7 bases, with 13 bases separating them. CDR1 is MNHEY and CDR2 is SVGAGI in the germline V gene. CDR3 length equals 14 residues.

The chain carries TRBV2 and TRBJ2-3; 9 nucleotides line up with TRBD2. V gave up 8 bases and J gave up 0 bases; unmatched junction bases: 9. Germline-derived CDR1 and CDR2 are SNHLY and FYNNEI. The CDR3 sequence is 16 residues long. The chain's CDR3 is CASSRLAAFSTDTQYF. CDR3 in DNA: TGTGCCAGCTCTCGACTAGCGGCTTTTAGCACAGATACGCAGTATTTT.

This clone was seen a few times. J is TRBJ2-1 and V is TRBV7-2; 14 bases align to TRBD2. The CDR3 has 15 amino acids. The germline V gene encodes CDR1 SGHTA and CDR2 FQGNSA. V shed 1 base and J 10 bases; nucleotides not matched to a gene: 3. For the CDR3, the DNA is TGTGCCAGCAGCTTAGGACTAGCGGGGGGGTACGAGCAGTTCTTC. Its translation is CASSLGLAGGYEQFF.

J is TRBJ2-1 and V is TRBV11-2; D is unresolved. Germline assignment: CDR1 SGHAT and CDR2 FQNNGV. The V end lost 5 bases, the J end lost 8 bases, and 7 bases lay between the germline ends. The CDR3 contains 11 residues. The CDR3, as DNA: TGTGCCAGCAGCCCCAAGGATGAGCAGTTCTTC. Encoded protein: CASSPKDEQFF.

This clone was counted only a few times. The genes are TRBV28 and TRBJ1-4; D is possibly TRBD1 (5 bases). V was trimmed by 5 bases and J by 1 base, leaving 11 bases between them. The CDR3 has 15 amino acids. Looked up from germline, CDR1 is MDHEN and CDR2 is SYDVKM. This chain's CDR3 is CASSLTGETNEKLFF. In nucleotides, the CDR3 is TGTGCCAGCAGTCTCACAGGAGAAACTAATGAAAAACTGTTTTTT.

This clone has more than one count but fewer than ten. The rearrangement links TRBV30 to TRBJ2-7; perhaps TRBD1 as D (6 bases). The CDR3 sequence is 13 residues long. CDR1 and CDR2 (germline): GTSNPN, SVGIG (reference sequence). V was shortened by 0 bases and J by 6 bases, with 12 bases between the two germline ends. CDR3 sequence reads: CAWSVGQGSEQYF. CDR3 DNA sequence: TGTGCCTGGAGTGTAGGTCAGGGGTCCGAGCAGTACTTC.

The chain employs TRBV28 and TRBJ2-1; D is tentatively TRBD1 or TRBD2 (6 bases each). Between the trimmed V and J ends, which lost 3 bases and 2 bases, there was a span of 11 bases. CDR1 MDHEN and CDR2 SYDVKM come from the germline V gene. This CDR3 comprises 15 residues. CDR3 protein: CASSFKRGAYNEQFF. CDR3 DNA: TGTGCCAGCAGTTTTAAGAGGGGGGCCTACAATGAGCAGTTCTTC.

The genes are TRBV29-1 and TRBJ1-3, with 9 bases matching TRBD1. This CDR3 region has 14 residues. V was pared by 7 bases and J by 2 bases, with 6 bases of the junction left unmatched. Germline V gene sequence: CDR1 SQVTM, CDR2 ANQGSEA. The CDR3 bases are TGCAGCGCCTCCGGGACAGGGACTGGAAACACCATATATTTT. Protein sequence: CSASGTGTGNTIYF.

This clone showed up just a few times. The chain employs TRBV6-5 and TRBJ2-7, with TRBD1 matching over 8 bases. CDR1 and CDR2 from the germline V gene are MNHEY and SVGAGI. The CDR3 has 15 amino acids. The V and J ends lost 7 bases and 4 bases, in that order; junction bases with no gene match: 12. In DNA form, the CDR3 reads TGTGCCAGCAATACAGGACAGGGAGTATCATACGAGCAGTACTTC. Its protein product is CASNTGQGVSYEQYF.

CDR3 loop: CACTPAGGDTGELFF. Here the CDR3 DNA reads TGTGCCTGTACCCCAGCGGGGGGGGACACCGGGGAGCTGTTTTTT. The chain combines TRBV30 with TRBJ2-2; TRBD2 aligns across 10 bases. Trimming at V came to 6 bases and at J to 3 bases, leaving 7 bases not matched to a gene. The germline gives CDR1 GTSNPN, CDR2 SVGIG (reference sequence). The CDR3 totals 15 residues.

V is TRBV11-3 and J is TRBJ2-1; D is tentatively TRBD1 or TRBD2 (5 bases each). The CDR3 contains 14 residues. Trimming shortened V by 4 bases and J by 7 bases, and 14 bases separated the two germline ends. Germline values: CDR1 SGHNT, CDR2 YENEEA. CDR3: CASSWGFSQNEQFF. The CDR3 DNA is TGTGCCAGCAGCTGGGGGTTTAGTCAAAATGAGCAGTTCTTC.

The V call is TRBV18, the J call TRBJ2-1; maybe TRBD2 (6 bases). CDR1 is KGHSH, CDR2 LQKENI, per germline. The CDR3 runs 14 residues. V lost 3 bases to trimming and J lost 9 bases, with 15 bases between them. This CDR3 reads CASSPPTRSGEQFF. In DNA, the CDR3 is TGTGCCAGCTCACCTCCGACTAGATCGGGTGAGCAGTTCTTC.

The rearrangement links TRBV5-1 to TRBJ2-1; D gene uncertain. The CDR3 runs to 8 residues. Germline-derived CDR1 and CDR2 are SGHRS and YFSETQ. Trimming took off 6 bases at V and 8 bases at J, with 0 bases between the two ends. This CDR3 is CASNEQFF. Here the CDR3 DNA reads TGCGCCAGCAATGAGCAGTTCTTC. The full variable domain, in which reference TRBV5-1 and TRBJ2-1 provide the parts outside the CDR3, is KAGVTQTPRYLIKTRGQQVTLSCSPISGHRSVSWYQQTPGQGLQFLFEYFSETQRNKGNFPGRFSGRQFSNSRSEMNVSTLELGDSALYLCASNEQFFGPGTRLTVL.